Included here is one T cell receptor beta chain sequence, with context. Its antigen is still unknown. This sample was included in a study of cytotoxic CD8 clonotypes in ibrutinib-treated CLL. As for the study in general: There were, on average, around 260,000 productive templates and about 85,000 productive rearrangements per sample.

Findings and caveats of the study: Measured clonality at baseline was greater than in age-matched healthy donors and tracked with circulating CD8+ T-cell counts. Treatment left the uncommon public clonotypes either contracted or stable in frequency.

Germline CDR1 reads MNHEY; CDR2 reads SMNVEV (reference sequence). The ends were cut back, 0 bases at V and 0 bases at J, with 13 bases in the middle. The CDR3 is 17 amino acids. Depth targeted 1 in 200,000 to 1 in 1 million T cells, averaging around 10x coverage per clonotype. Produced via immunoSEQ multiplex PCR; TCRdb's table is partial and in-frame only. The sample has 40,000 or so clones, 60% to 75% seen once. This receptor was identified in a human donor with chronic lymphocytic leukemia. The chain uses TRBV27 and TRBJ2-3; no reliable D call. The sample here was PBMCs, taken after 12 months of ibrutinib treatment. The CDR3 here is CASSLSGLYFSTDTQYF. The CDR3 DNA reads as TGTGCCAGCAGTTTATCCGGGCTCTACTTCAGCACAGATACGCAGTATTTT.